The table lists the clone carrying this T cell receptor beta chain with a few counts. Its antigen remains unknown. In germline, CDR1 is SNHLY, CDR2 FYNNEI. V was cut by 1 base and J by 4 bases, with 12 bases left in between. The CDR3 is 15 amino acids. TCRdb analysed the 5' RACE reads with MiXCR anew, one entry per CDR3 protein. The table records approximately 480,000 distinct CDR3 sequences, 18% of them present only once. The entry originates in a study of T-cell memory formation after mild COVID-19. Overall study results and limits: The second-wave clones peaking on day 37 were not confirmed as SARS-CoV-2-specific. Clones that contracted from day 15 to 85 had balanced CD4/CD8; later expanders were CD4+ biased.

The TCR was taken from an adult woman who had mild COVID-19 (a few samples of this study predate the infection). Cell type and time point are not known. The gene calls are TRBV2 and TRBJ2-3; D assignment may be TRBD1 or TRBD2 (5 bases each). The sample was PBMCs or a T cell subset sorted from them (not recorded which). The CDR3 here is CASSEGGVRADTQYF. In DNA, the CDR3 is TGTGCCAGCAGTGAAGGAGGGGTGCGGGCAGATACGCAGTATTTT.